The 24 T cell receptor beta chains below come from one sample, sequenced in a study of T cells after posttransplantation cyclophosphamide. Treatment was busulfan-fludarabine conditioning, a marrow graft, and cyclophosphamide on days +3 and +4. The data were produced by immunoSEQ multiplex PCR, yet TCRdb's version contains in-frame clones alone and is incomplete. The sample shows 2,500 to 3,500 clones, no singletons; the ten largest hold 10% to 15%. Specimen: PBMCs, collected after allogeneic stem cell transplant with posttransplant cyclophosphamide. The receptors shown here come from a female patient in her 60s who received an allogeneic stem cell transplant from a related donor and was CMV-positive. A share of the T cells may be of graft donor origin.

This clone has only a few counts. V gene TRBV30 combines with J gene TRBJ2-1, with 8 bases fitting TRBD2. J gave up 0 bases and V 4 bases, and 8 bases lay outside the gene matches. In germline, CDR1 is GTSNPN, CDR2 SVGIG (reference sequence). The CDR3 is 16 amino acids. CDR3: CAWTGGRSSSYNEQFF. For the CDR3, the DNA is TGTGCCTGGACGGGCGGGAGGTCAAGCTCCTACAATGAGCAGTTCTTC.

This clone has at least ten counts. The chain combines TRBV19 with TRBJ2-2, with 11 nucleotides matching TRBD2. With 4 bases clipped from V and 0 bases from J, the junction kept 7 bases outside the gene matches. CDR1 and CDR2 (germline): LNHDA, SQIVND (reference sequence). The CDR3 is 18 amino acids. The CDR3 is CASSKLASGRPNTGELFF. The DNA for the CDR3 is TGTGCCAGTAGTAAACTCGCTAGCGGGAGGCCGAACACCGGGGAGCTGTTTTTT. The full variable domain, with the rest looked up from reference TRBV19 and TRBJ2-2, is DGGITQSPKYLFRKEGQNVTLSCEQNLNHDAMYWYRQDPGQGLRLIYYSQIVNDFQKGDIAEGYSVSREKKESFPLTVTSAQKNPTAFYLCASSKLASGRPNTGELFFGEGSRLTVL.

This clone was recorded many times. The DNA of the CDR3 is TGTGCCAGCAGTACCAGGAAGAACACTGAAGCTTTCTTT. It yields the protein CASSTRKNTEAFF. This chain joins TRBV12-3 or TRBV12-4 and TRBJ1-1, with D hard to call. This CDR3 region has 13 residues. Trimming removed 5 bases from V and 1 base from J, with 8 bases in between.

About this clone: A much bigger clone sits one base away, suggesting this may be a read error. This chain joins TRBV5-4 and TRBJ1-1; D is perhaps TRBD1 (5 bases). Trimming left V 4 bases short and J 9 bases short, with 19 bases between. Looked up from germline, CDR1 is SGHNT and CDR2 is YYREEE (reference sequence). The CDR3 covers 14 residues. DNA for the CDR3: TGTGCCAGCAGCACAAGGCCGGGGGGAACTCAAGCTTTCTTT. Amino acid sequence: CASSTRPGGTQAFF. The full variable domain, completed using reference TRBV5-4 and TRBJ1-1, is ETGVTQSPTHLIKTRGQQVTLRCSSQSGHNTVSWYQQALGQGPQFIFQYYREEENGRGNFPPRFSGLQFPNYSSELNVNALELDDSALYLCASSTRPGGTQAFFGQGTRLTVV.

This clone occurred many times. V is TRBV5-1 and J is TRBJ2-6, with D maybe TRBD2 (6 bases). Germline lookup yields CDR1 SGHRS and CDR2 YFSETQ. V lost 1 base, J lost 0 bases, and 8 bases lay in between. The CDR3 totals 16 residues. The CDR3 here is CASSLLANSGANVLTF. The CDR3 bases are TGCGCCAGCAGCTTGCTAGCGAACTCTGGGGCCAACGTCCTGACTTTC.

This clone was seen at least ten times. The V and J genes are TRBV5-1 and TRBJ2-7; 10 positions match TRBD2. The CDR3 is 16 residues long. V lost 0 bases and J lost 5; bases outside the gene matches: 8. The germline V gene encodes CDR1 SGHRS and CDR2 YFSETQ. This chain's CDR3 is CASSLAHSGRAHEQYF. CDR3 nucleotides: TGCGCCAGCAGCTTGGCCCACAGCGGGAGGGCCCACGAGCAGTACTTC.

The rearrangement links TRBV24-1 to TRBJ2-3, with D perhaps matching TRBD1 or TRBD2 (7 bases each). CDR1 is KGHDR and CDR2 is SFDVKD in the germline V gene. The CDR3 has 17 residues. Trimming stripped 3 bases from V and 3 bases from J, with 18 bases between. The CDR3 loop reads CATSDPRGGGATDTQYF. As DNA, the CDR3 is TGTGCCACCAGTGATCCGCGGGGAGGGGGCGCGACAGATACGCAGTATTTT.

This clone appeared many times. CDR3 residues: CASSLGTGGNSYEQYF. The CDR3 DNA follows: TGCGCCAGCAGTCTTGGCACGGGGGGTAACTCCTACGAGCAGTACTTC. This chain uses TRBV5-1 with TRBJ2-7; TRBD2 aligns across 7 bases. In germline, CDR1 is SGHRS, CDR2 YFSETQ. The CDR3 is 16 residues long. The trim removed 5 bases at V and 0 bases at J, leaving 11 bases unmatched.

This clone was seen ten or more times. V gene TRBV4-1 combines with J gene TRBJ1-2; D not resolved. The V gene lost 1 base and the J gene lost 8 bases, with 26 bases spanning the gap. Germline loops: CDR1 MGHRA, CDR2 YSYEKL. This CDR3 contains 18 residues. CDR3 coding DNA: TGCGCCAGCAGCCAAGGTCTGTCTCTTGGGCACAGCGCGGGGGGCTACACCTTC. This sequence encodes CASSQGLSLGHSAGGYTF.

This clone was recorded a few times. It is likely a read error: a sequence one base away is far more abundant. The genes are TRBV27 and TRBJ2-5, with D tentatively TRBD2 (6 bases). V lost 6 bases, J lost 11 bases, and 22 bases lay in between. CDR1 and CDR2 (germline): MNHEY, SMNVEV (reference sequence). This CDR3 is 14 amino acids long. CDR3 amino acids: CASSPPRGSYQQYF. For the CDR3, the DNA is TGTGCCAGCAGCCCCCCCCGGGGGTCCTACCAGCAGTACTTC.

On this clone itself: The junction differs from germline at one of its ends, possibly a read error. V gene TRBV6-5 combines with J gene TRBJ2-7, with a possible D match to TRBD2 (6 bases). CDR3 length equals 14 residues. The germline V gene encodes CDR1 MNHEY and CDR2 SVGAGI. The CDR3 here is CASSPGGSSYKQYF. CDR3 DNA sequence: TGTGCCAGCAGCCCCGGGGGAAGCTCCTACAAGCAGTACTTC.

This clone has a count of ten or more. The chain uses TRBV30 and TRBJ1-1; 7 bases map to TRBD1. V shed 3 bases, J shed 1 base, and the junction held 20 bases outside the gene matches. The CDR3 is 19 amino acids. The germline gives CDR1 GTSNPN, CDR2 SVGIG (reference sequence). In DNA form, the CDR3 reads TGTGCCTGGAGAAGACAGGGCGGAAGTATAAGGACCCGGAACACTGAAGCTTTCTTT. Its translation is CAWRRQGGSIRTRNTEAFF.

The V and J genes are TRBV27 and TRBJ2-5, with 8 positions matching TRBD2. The V segment lost 4 bases and the J segment 1 base; nucleotides outside the gene matches: 2. CDR3 size: 14 residues. Per germline, CDR1 MNHEY and CDR2 SMNVEV (reference sequence). The CDR3 loop reads CASSSRGGQETQYF. The CDR3 bases are TGTGCCAGCAGTTCCCGGGGGGGCCAAGAGACCCAGTACTTC.

This clone has at least ten counts. The V call is TRBV18, the J call TRBJ2-5, with 7 bases fitting TRBD1. The CDR3 loop spans 12 amino acids. The V segment lost 10 bases and the J segment 5 bases; nucleotides outside the gene matches: 7. The germline V gene has CDR1 KGHSH and CDR2 LQKENI. The CDR3 protein is CATSGGGETQYF. The DNA of the CDR3 is TGTGCCACATCAGGGGGTGGCGAGACCCAGTACTTC.

There are many counts of this clone. J is TRBJ2-7 and V is TRBV12-3 or TRBV12-4, with TRBD1 matching over 8 bases. J lost 5 bases, V lost 2 bases, and 5 bases had no gene match. This CDR3 region has 14 residues. The CDR3 here is CASSLTRGRHEQYF. The CDR3 region has the DNA TGTGCCAGCAGTTTAACCAGGGGGCGGCACGAGCAGTACTTC.

This clone is large. J is TRBJ1-4 and V is TRBV25-1, with a weak D call TRBD1 (5 bases). V gave up 1 base and J gave up 7 bases, with 13 bases separating them. CDR1 is MGHDK, CDR2 SYGVNS, per germline. This CDR3 contains 15 residues. CDR3 nucleotide sequence: TGTGCCAGCAGTGAATTCCGGTGGGGGGGTGAAAAACTGTTTTTT. It specifies CASSEFRWGGEKLFF.

This clone was counted many times. The chain carries TRBV24-1 and TRBJ2-1; TRBD2 matches 12 bases. CDR3 length: 16 residues. The trim removed 6 bases at V and 5 bases at J, leaving 7 bases unmatched. Germline values: CDR1 KGHDR, CDR2 SFDVKD. CDR3 DNA sequence: TGTGCCACCAGTAAGCTAGCGGGAGGGGGAAACAATGAGCAGTTCTTC. Encoded protein: CATSKLAGGGNNEQFF.

This clone has a count of ten or more. V and J are TRBV2 and TRBJ2-2; 9 bases are shared with TRBD2. This CDR3 is built from 15 residues. The trim removed 4 bases at V and 5 bases at J, leaving 5 bases unmatched. CDR1 is SNHLY and CDR2 is FYNNEI in the germline V gene. For the CDR3, the DNA is TGTGCCAGCAGTGGGCGGGGGGGCAGTACCGGGGAGCTGTTTTTT. Encoded protein: CASSGRGGSTGELFF.

This clone was recorded many times. The rearrangement joins TRBV5-8 to TRBJ1-2; 7 bases are a match to TRBD1. The trim removed 4 bases at V and 3 bases at J, leaving 6 bases unmatched. The CDR3 sequence is 14 residues long. In germline, CDR1 is SGHTS, CDR2 YDEGEE. The CDR3 bases are TGTGCCAGCAGCCCGAGACAGGGCTACTATGGCTACACCTTC. Translation: CASSPRQGYYGYTF. The variable domain in full, with the rest retrieved from reference TRBV5-8 and TRBJ1-2, is EAGVTQSPTHLIKTRGQQATLRCSPISGHTSVYWYQQALGLGLQFLLWYDEGEERNRGNFPPRFSGRQFPNYSSELNVNALELEDSALYLCASSPRQGYYGYTFGSGTRLTVV.

This clone was recorded many times. The chain recombines TRBV5-4 with TRBJ2-1; TRBD2 might be the D (6 bases). V gave up 3 bases and J gave up 9 bases, with 16 bases separating them. Looked up from germline, CDR1 is SGHNT and CDR2 is YYREEE (reference sequence). There are 14 residues in the CDR3. CDR3 residues: CASSWGLNEGEQFF. As DNA, the CDR3 is TGTGCCAGCAGCTGGGGACTTAATGAGGGTGAGCAGTTCTTC. Looking up the rest from reference TRBV5-4 and TRBJ2-1 gives the full variable domain: ETGVTQSPTHLIKTRGQQVTLRCSSQSGHNTVSWYQQALGQGPQFIFQYYREEENGRGNFPPRFSGLQFPNYSSELNVNALELDDSALYLCASSWGLNEGEQFFGPGTRLTVL.

This clone came up many times. The chain is built from TRBV5-1 and TRBJ2-7, with D maybe TRBD1 (5 bases). Trimming removed 4 bases at V and 1 base at J, with 9 bases between. The CDR3 runs 13 residues. Per the germline V gene, CDR1 is SGHRS and CDR2 is YFSETQ. The CDR3 nucleotides are TGCGCCAGCAGCGTAACAGGATCCTACGAGCAGTACTTC. Amino acids: CASSVTGSYEQYF.

This rearrangement joins TRBV7-2 to TRBJ2-2; no firm D call. Per the germline V gene, CDR1 is SGHTA and CDR2 is FQGNSA. V gave up 5 bases and J gave up 2 bases, with 15 bases separating them. CDR3 length: 16 residues. The CDR3 loop reads CASSLRPGRNTGELFF. The CDR3 DNA is TGTGCCAGCAGCCTCCGCCCGGGTCGTAACACCGGGGAGCTGTTTTTT.

Many counts were recorded for this clone. Here the CDR3 reads CASSLGSPSFAGNNEQFF. The CDR3 region has the DNA TGCGCCAGCAGCTTGGGGTCACCCAGTTTTGCGGGAAACAATGAGCAGTTCTTC. The chain is built from TRBV5-1 and TRBJ2-1, with D perhaps matching TRBD2 (6 bases). V lost 0 bases and J 5 bases, leaving 21 bases between the germline ends. The CDR3 consists of 18 residues. Germline V gives CDR1 SGHRS, CDR2 YFSETQ.

This clone was found many times. This sequence joins TRBV28 and TRBJ1-2; possible D gene TRBD1, 5 bases. Germline CDR1 reads MDHEN; CDR2 reads SYDVKM. There are 15 residues in the CDR3. V lost 5 bases to trimming and J lost 2 bases, with 15 bases between them. CDR3 protein: CASSPTGVGNYGYTF. DNA of the CDR3: TGTGCCAGCAGTCCTACGGGGGTGGGGAACTATGGCTACACCTTC.